These 4 T cell receptor beta chains were all obtained from the same sample, sequenced in a study of shared clonotypes between healthy human individuals. Clones were read by immunoSEQ multiplex PCR, and TCRdb kept only the in-frame ones, dropping some. The sample contains about 180,000 clones, 80% to 95% of which appear only once. Material: naive CD4+ T cells sorted from blood. Subset: CD45RA+ positively selected. Source of these receptors: a woman in her 30s in good health.

This clone was picked up one time. This sequence joins TRBV7-9 and TRBJ1-4; D is perhaps TRBD1 (5 bases). This CDR3 is 17 amino acids long. The germline V gene encodes CDR1 SEHNR and CDR2 FQNEAQ (reference sequence). The V end was cut by 3 bases, the J end by 0 bases, with 14 bases between. The CDR3 DNA follows: TGTGCCAGCAGCTTCCGCCGGGGACCTGCAACTAATGAAAAACTGTTTTTT. It yields the protein CASSFRRGPATNEKLFF.

The rearrangement joins TRBV5-1 to TRBJ2-2; 9 positions match TRBD2. This CDR3 region has 16 residues. The V segment lost 0 bases and the J segment 7 bases; nucleotides outside the gene matches: 7. Germline V gene sequence: CDR1 SGHRS, CDR2 YFSETQ. This CDR3 reads CASSLAGAGGIGELFF. DNA for the CDR3: TGCGCCAGCAGCTTGGCTGGAGCGGGAGGCATCGGGGAGCTGTTTTTT.

The chain employs TRBV27 and TRBJ1-6; D is unresolved. Trimming took 4 bases from V and 11 from J, leaving 21 bases between them. The CDR3 has 16 residues. CDR1 MNHEY and CDR2 SMNVEV come from the germline V gene (reference sequence). The CDR3 bases are TGTGCCAGCAGTTCTTTTCCCCCTATCGTTTGGCCACCCCTCCACTTT. Translated, it gives CASSSFPPIVWPPLHF.

V and J are TRBV11-2 and TRBJ2-7; 7 positions agree with TRBD1. Per germline, CDR1 SGHAT and CDR2 FQNNGV. V was pared by 1 base and J by 4 bases, with 7 bases of the junction left unmatched. CDR3 length equals 15 residues. CDR3 residues: CASSLGTGLLYEQYF. For the CDR3, the DNA is TGTGCCAGCAGCTTAGGGACAGGCTTATTGTACGAGCAGTACTTC.